This is a list of T cell receptor beta chains from one sample in a study of regulatory T cells. Data came from immunoSEQ multiplex PCR; TCRdb stores just in-frame clones and leaves some out. Of almost 30,000 clones listed, around 90% are singletons. The sequenced material came from conventional CD4+ T cells sorted from blood. The receptors derive from a person in their late teens or twenties with CD3G deficiency. CDR3s include the opening cysteine and the closing phenylalanine or tryptophan. D genes are given only for firm matches. Part of the rows lack a size; the others show once, few, many or a class for expanded clones.

j_call	clone_size	v_call	d_call	cdr3_aa	cdr3_nt
TRBJ2-2	-	TRBV28	TRBD1	CASGDRGKKRTGELFF	TGTGCCAGCGGGGACAGGGGGAAAAAACGGACCGGGGAGCTGTTTTTT
TRBJ2-2	-	TRBV28	-	CASSLSRGYGELFF	TGTGCCAGCAGTTTATCCCGGGGGTACGGGGAGCTGTTTTTT
TRBJ1-2	-	TRBV10-3	TRBD1	CATWTGLFNYGYTF	TGTGCCACCTGGACAGGACTTTTTAACTATGGCTACACCTTC
TRBJ2-2	once	TRBV4-3	TRBD2	CASSQDRLAGATNTGELFF	TGCGCCAGCAGCCAAGATCGCCTAGCGGGGGCCACGAACACCGGGGAGCTGTTTTTT
TRBJ2-1	-	TRBV6-1	TRBD2	CASSEQGGGTSGSRFYNEQFF	TGTGCCAGCAGTGAACAAGGGGGGGGGACTAGCGGGAGCAGATTCTACAATGAGCAGTTCTTC
TRBJ1-3	-	TRBV6-1	-	CASSTPNSGNTIYF	TGTGCCAGCAGTACGCCCAACTCTGGAAACACCATATATTTT
TRBJ1-4	-	TRBV28	TRBD1	CASSLLGQTNEKLFF	TGTGCCAGCAGTTTACTGGGACAGACTAATGAAAAACTGTTTTTT
TRBJ1-2	-	TRBV29-1	TRBD1	CSARQGGNGYTF	TGCAGCGCAAGACAGGGAGGGAATGGCTACACCTTC
TRBJ2-3	-	TRBV6-1	-	CASSERSGRTDTQYF	TGTGCCAGCAGTGAACGGTCGGGGCGCACAGATACGCAGTATTTT
TRBJ1-2	-	TRBV7-2	-	CASHKAQSRGYTF	TGTGCCTCTCACAAGGCCCAGTCCCGGGGCTACACCTTC
TRBJ1-2	once	TRBV5-1	TRBD1	CASSGAGTGAGYTF	TGCGCCAGCAGCGGAGCGGGGACAGGCGCCGGCTACACCTTC
TRBJ2-5	-	TRBV11-2	-	CASSLGFQETQYF	TGTGCCAGCAGCTTGGGCTTCCAAGAGACCCAGTACTTC
TRBJ1-1	-	TRBV5-6	TRBD1	CASSLGQGYTEAFF	TGTGCCAGCAGCTTAGGACAGGGCTACACTGAAGCTTTCTTT
TRBJ1-2	few	TRBV2	-	CASRTARGGYTF	TGTGCCAGCAGGACCGCAAGGGGTGGCTACACCTTC
TRBJ1-5	-	TRBV19	-	CASTPNGGNQPQHF	TGTGCCAGTACCCCCAACGGGGGCAATCAGCCCCAGCATTTT
TRBJ1-5	once	TRBV28	-	CASSSLGGGFNQPQHF	TGTGCCAGCAGTTCCCTAGGGGGGGGGTTCAATCAGCCCCAGCATTTT
TRBJ2-7	-	TRBV7-8	TRBD1	CASSQRQGSYEQYF	TGTGCCAGCAGCCAAAGACAGGGGAGCTACGAGCAGTACTTC
TRBJ2-3	-	TRBV10-2	-	CASSESGAPDTQYF	TGCGCCAGCAGTGAGTCGGGAGCCCCAGATACGCAGTATTTT
TRBJ2-5	-	TRBV27	-	CASSLSEQEETQYF	TGTGCCAGCAGTTTATCGGAACAGGAAGAGACCCAGTACTTC
TRBJ2-2	-	TRBV27	TRBD1	CASSTPGTGGTGELFF	TGTGCCAGCAGTACTCCCGGGACAGGAGGGACCGGGGAGCTGTTTTTT
TRBJ2-5	-	TRBV7-6	TRBD2	CASSLAPGTSGPEETQYF	TGTGCCAGCAGCTTAGCGCCCGGGACTAGCGGACCTGAAGAGACCCAGTACTTC
TRBJ2-1	-	TRBV2	-	CASSDNCSGNEQFF	TGTGCCAGCAGTGACAACTGCTCGGGGAATGAGCAGTTCTTC
TRBJ2-1	-	TRBV5-1	TRBD2	CASSLGLAGGGEQFF	TGCGCCAGCAGCTTGGGTCTAGCGGGAGGCGGGGAGCAGTTCTTC
TRBJ1-2	-	TRBV28	-	CASSFGGDLGGYTF	TGTGCCAGCAGTTTCGGAGGAGACCTCGGTGGCTACACCTTC
TRBJ2-3	-	TRBV6-6	TRBD1	CASSVLRGLTDTQYF	TGTGCCAGCAGTGTCCTGAGGGGGCTCACAGATACGCAGTATTTT
TRBJ2-3	-	TRBV7-9	TRBD2	CASSQGTSGSLTDTQYF	TGTGCCAGCAGCCAGGGGACTAGCGGTTCCCTCACAGATACGCAGTATTTT
TRBJ2-3	-	TRBV7-3	TRBD2	CASSSQPKGLAGADTQYF	TGTGCCAGCAGCTCCCAACCTAAGGGACTAGCGGGCGCAGATACGCAGTATTTT
TRBJ1-2	few	TRBV6-6	-	CASSPSPRDGYTF	TGTGCCAGCAGTCCATCCCCCCGGGATGGCTACACCTTC
TRBJ1-1	-	TRBV6-1	-	CASSEDPTGRKTEAFF	TGTGCCAGCAGTGAAGACCCTACAGGGAGAAAGACTGAAGCTTTCTTT
TRBJ1-2	-	TRBV28	TRBD1	CASSLPAPGGESYGYTF	TGTGCCAGCAGTCTACCCGCCCCAGGGGGCGAAAGCTATGGCTACACCTTC
TRBJ2-4	-	TRBV6-1	-	CASSGGAAGENIQYF	TGTGCCAGCAGTGGTGGGGCGGCTGGGGAGAACATTCAGTACTTC
TRBJ2-3	-	TRBV5-1	TRBD1	CASSSGQDTDTQYF	TGCGCCAGCAGCTCAGGACAGGACACAGATACGCAGTATTTT
TRBJ2-2	-	TRBV2	-	CASSEDSGELFF	TGTGCCAGCAGTGAGGATTCCGGGGAGCTGTTTTTT
TRBJ2-7	-	TRBV6-9	TRBD1	CASSQIKPSYGQGVYEQYF	TGTGCCAGCAGCCAAATAAAGCCCTCATATGGGCAGGGGGTCTACGAGCAGTACTTC
TRBJ2-7	-	TRBV28	TRBD1	CASMTRTGKNEQYF	TGTGCCAGCATGACCCGGACAGGGAAGAACGAGCAGTACTTC
TRBJ2-7	-	TRBV5-1	-	CASSLNYEQYF	TGCGCCAGCAGCTTGAACTACGAGCAGTACTTC
TRBJ1-2	-	TRBV7-9	TRBD1	CASSRGQGGGYTF	TGTGCCAGCAGCCGAGGACAGGGGGGTGGCTACACCTTC
TRBJ1-2	-	TRBV9	-	CASSSGVGTNYGYTF	TGTGCCAGCAGCAGCGGGGTAGGGACTAACTATGGCTACACCTTC
TRBJ2-1	-	TRBV4-1	TRBD2	CASSQDLGLAGVGEQFF	TGCGCCAGCAGCCAAGATCTCGGACTAGCGGGAGTGGGTGAGCAGTTCTTC
TRBJ1-1	once	TRBV28	-	CASSRGERRTEAFF	TGTGCCAGCAGCCGGGGAGAACGGAGAACTGAAGCTTTCTTT
TRBJ1-4	-	TRBV2	-	CASSEEGVGVKLFF	TGTGCCAGCAGTGAAGAGGGGGTAGGGGTAAAACTGTTTTTT
TRBJ2-2	-	TRBV27	-	CASSLIGGPGSWNTGELFF	TGTGCCAGCAGTTTAATCGGGGGTCCAGGAAGCTGGAACACCGGGGAGCTGTTTTTT
TRBJ2-7	once	TRBV11-2	TRBD2	CASSLDENSGGWGREQYF	TGTGCCAGCAGCTTAGATGAGAATAGCGGGGGATGGGGTAGAGAGCAGTACTTC
TRBJ1-2	-	TRBV5-1	-	CASSLQGNYGYTF	TGCGCCAGCAGCTTGCAGGGGAACTATGGCTACACCTTC
TRBJ2-5	once	TRBV5-4	-	CASSRFGREETQYF	TGTGCCAGCAGCCGATTCGGACGGGAAGAGACCCAGTACTTC
TRBJ1-2	few	TRBV2	-	CASREKPLNYGYTF	TGTGCCAGCAGGGAAAAACCACTGAACTATGGCTACACCTTC
TRBJ1-4	-	TRBV6-6	TRBD1	CASSYTGQGPYEKLFF	TGTGCCAGCAGTTACACGGGACAGGGTCCTTACGAAAAACTGTTTTTT
TRBJ2-7	once	TRBV9	-	CASTRGQGSYEQYF	TGTGCCAGCACTCGGGGGCAGGGCTCCTACGAGCAGTACTTC
TRBJ2-2	-	TRBV7-2	TRBD2	CASKISGSGPGELFF	TGTGCCAGCAAAATTAGCGGGAGTGGGCCCGGGGAGCTGTTTTTT
TRBJ1-2	-	TRBV21-1	-	CASSNWNLFAGRDGYTF	TGTGCCAGCAGCAATTGGAATCTTTTCGCAGGGAGAGATGGCTACACCTTC
TRBJ1-6	-	TRBV30	-	CAWSVSRAANSPLHF	TGTGCCTGGAGTGTTAGCAGGGCGGCCAATTCACCCCTCCACTTT
TRBJ1-1	-	TRBV5-1	-	CASSRGVRDTEAFF	TGCGCCAGCAGCCGAGGAGTTCGAGACACTGAAGCTTTCTTT
TRBJ2-3	-	TRBV19	-	CASSLKRPLGTDTQYF	TGTGCCAGTAGTTTGAAAAGACCGCTAGGCACAGATACGCAGTATTTT
TRBJ2-7	-	TRBV6-5	-	CASSSHGSSYEQYF	TGTGCCAGCAGTTCACATGGAAGCTCCTACGAGCAGTACTTC
TRBJ2-1	-	TRBV18	-	CASSRGRGEQFF	TGTGCCAGCTCACGAGGGCGGGGTGAGCAGTTCTTC
TRBJ2-1	few	TRBV7-8	-	CASSLGEPDYNEQFF	TGTGCCAGCAGCTTAGGGGAGCCAGACTACAATGAGCAGTTCTTC
TRBJ1-2	-	TRBV12-5	-	CASGWGTAAYGYTF	TGTGCTAGTGGTTGGGGAACGGCAGCCTATGGCTACACCTTC